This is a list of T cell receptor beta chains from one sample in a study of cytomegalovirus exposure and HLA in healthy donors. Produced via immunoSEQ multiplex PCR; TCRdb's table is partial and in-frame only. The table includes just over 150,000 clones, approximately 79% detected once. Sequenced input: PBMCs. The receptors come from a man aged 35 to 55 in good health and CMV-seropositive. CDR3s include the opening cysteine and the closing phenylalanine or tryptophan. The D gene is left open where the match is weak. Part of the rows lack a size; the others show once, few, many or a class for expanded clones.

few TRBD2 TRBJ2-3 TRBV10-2 CASTNKRGAGDTQYF TGCGCCAGCACAAACAAGCGGGGGGCGGGGGATACGCAGTATTTT
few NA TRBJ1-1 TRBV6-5 CASSYGAGPSNTEAFF TGTGCCAGCAGCTACGGGGCAGGACCTTCAAACACTGAAGCTTTCTTT
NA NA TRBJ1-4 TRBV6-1 CASSAREGRGELFF TGTGCCAGCAGTGCCCGGGAGGGGAGGGGGGAACTGTTTTTT
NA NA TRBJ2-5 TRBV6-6 CASSSGAGSETQYF TGTGCCAGCAGTTCGGGCGCAGGGTCAGAGACCCAGTACTTC
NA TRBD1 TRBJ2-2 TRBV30 CARRQGPHTGELFF TGTGCCCGGCGACAGGGCCCCCACACCGGGGAGCTGTTTTTT
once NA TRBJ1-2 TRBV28 CASSLPGSYGYTF TGTGCCAGCAGTTTACCGGGTAGCTATGGCTACACCTTC
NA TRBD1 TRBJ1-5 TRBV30 CAWSGGQAAPPQHF TGTGCCTGGAGTGGGGGACAGGCCGCCCCTCCCCAGCATTTT
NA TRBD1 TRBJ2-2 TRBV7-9 CASSPDRDGTGELFF TGTGCCAGCAGCCCCGACAGGGACGGCACCGGGGAGCTGTTTTTT
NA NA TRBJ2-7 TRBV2 CASSGGSHEQYF TGTGCCAGCAGTGGAGGGTCCCACGAGCAGTACTTC
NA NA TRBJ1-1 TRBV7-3 CASSPRTLTMNTEAFF TGTGCCAGCAGCCCTAGGACACTCACCATGAACACTGAAGCTTTCTTT
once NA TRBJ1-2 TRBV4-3 CASSLDMDRTNYGYTF TGCGCCAGCAGCCTGGACATGGACAGAACTAACTATGGCTACACCTTC
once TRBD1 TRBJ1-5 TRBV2 CASRQGPHQPQHF TGTGCCAGCAGACAGGGGCCTCATCAGCCCCAGCATTTT
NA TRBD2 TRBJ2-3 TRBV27 CASTPWTSGGAGTDTQYF TGTGCCAGCACCCCCTGGACTAGCGGGGGGGCGGGCACAGATACGCAGTATTTT
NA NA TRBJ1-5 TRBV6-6 CASSPLGADQPQHF TGTGCCAGCAGCCCACTGGGGGCGGATCAGCCCCAGCATTTT
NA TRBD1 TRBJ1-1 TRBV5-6 CASSPGQSNTEAFF TGTGCCAGCAGCCCGGGACAGTCGAACACTGAAGCTTTCTTT
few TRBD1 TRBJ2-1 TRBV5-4 CASSSPPGGYAGEQFF TGTGCCAGCAGCTCCCCACCAGGGGGCTACGCCGGGGAGCAGTTCTTC
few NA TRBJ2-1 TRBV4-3 CASSQEGGWSNEQFF TGCGCCAGCAGCCAAGAAGGGGGTTGGAGCAATGAGCAGTTCTTC
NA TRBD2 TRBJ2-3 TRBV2 CASKLAALSTDTQYF TGTGCCAGCAAGCTAGCGGCCCTGAGCACAGATACGCAGTATTTT
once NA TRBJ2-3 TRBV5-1 CASSLGGPGLDTQYF TGCGCCAGCAGCTTGGGAGGGCCGGGCTTAGATACGCAGTATTTT
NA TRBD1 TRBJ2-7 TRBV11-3 CASSSKGARYEQYF TGTGCCAGCAGCTCCAAGGGGGCGCGGTACGAGCAGTACTTC
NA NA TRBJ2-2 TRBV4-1 CASSQSEQGTGELFF TGCGCCAGCAGCCAGTCTGAGCAGGGGACCGGGGAGCTGTTTTTT
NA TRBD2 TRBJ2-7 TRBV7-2 CASSFGTSGGAGYEQYF TGTGCCAGCAGCTTTGGGACTAGCGGGGGGGCCGGGTACGAGCAGTACTTC
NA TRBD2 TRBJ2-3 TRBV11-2 CASSLPRTSLDTQYF TGTGCCAGCAGCTTACCACGGACTAGTTTGGATACGCAGTATTTT
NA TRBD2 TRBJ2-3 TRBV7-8 CASSLVAGGTDTQYF TGTGCCAGCAGCTTAGTAGCGGGGGGCACAGATACGCAGTATTTT
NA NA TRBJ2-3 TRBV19 CASSIGQMDTQYF TGTGCCAGTAGTATTGGACAGATGGATACGCAGTATTTT
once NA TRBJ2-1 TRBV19 CASSFAAGEQFF TGTGCCAGTAGTTTCGCCGCGGGTGAGCAGTTCTTC
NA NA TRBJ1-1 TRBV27 CASSLTPGRVDTEAFF TGTGCCAGCAGTTTAACGCCCGGGAGGGTTGACACTGAAGCTTTCTTT
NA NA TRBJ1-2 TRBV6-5 CASSEVWGPGYTF TGTGCCAGCAGTGAAGTGTGGGGGCCTGGCTACACCTTC